What follows are 32 T cell receptor beta chains derived from one specimen sequenced in a study of cytomegalovirus exposure and HLA in healthy donors. PCR primers comprised 60 Vbeta and 13 Jbeta primers. Method: immunoSEQ multiplex PCR; TCRdb's copy keeps in-frame clones and lacks some. The data show roughly 120,000 clones, about 81% seen once. Sequenced input: PBMCs. These receptors all stem from a young woman in good health and CMV-seronegative.

The J gene is TRBJ1-6, the V gene TRBV5-5; possible D gene TRBD1, 6 bases. Trimming stripped 2 bases from V and 11 bases from J, with 29 bases between. Germline CDR1 SGHKS, CDR2 YYEKEE (reference sequence). CDR3 size: 19 residues. CDR3 residues: CASSFPPTGRGYRVAPLHF. CDR3 nucleotide sequence: TGTGCCAGCAGCTTCCCTCCGACGGGCAGGGGTTATCGTGTAGCACCCCTCCACTTT.

The chain employs TRBV18 and TRBJ1-6, with 7 positions matching TRBD1. Unmatched junction bases numbered 1, after V lost 4 bases and J lost 7 bases. The CDR3 runs to 13 residues. Per the germline V gene, CDR1 is KGHSH and CDR2 is LQKENI. CDR3 in amino acids: CASSQDRNSPLHF. For the CDR3, the DNA is TGTGCCAGCTCACAGGACAGGAATTCACCCCTCCACTTT. The variable domain in full, with the rest retrieved from reference TRBV18 and TRBJ1-6, is NAGVMQNPRHLVRRRGQEARLRCSPMKGHSHVYWYRQLPEEGLKFMVYLQKENIIDESGMPKERFSAEFPKEGPSILRIQQVVRGDSAAYFCASSQDRNSPLHFGNGTRLTVT.

This chain links TRBV6-5 with TRBJ1-2; D may be TRBD1 (5 bases). The CDR3 has 16 residues. CDR1 and CDR2 from the germline V gene are MNHEY and SVGAGI. V was trimmed by 0 bases and J by 4 bases, leaving 15 bases between them. CDR3 DNA: TGTGCCAGCAGTTACTCAGGACACCCCAGGACCTATGGCTACACCTTC. Translated, it gives CASSYSGHPRTYGYTF.

The sample holds one count of this clone. The rearrangement joins TRBV7-2 to TRBJ2-1; 7 nucleotides line up with TRBD2. V gave up 1 base and J gave up 0 bases; unmatched junction bases: 3. The CDR3 is 16 residues long. CDR1 is SGHTA, CDR2 FQGNSA, per germline. The DNA of the CDR3 is TGTGCCAGCAGCTTAGGAAGCGGGACCTCCTACAATGAGCAGTTCTTC. Its protein product is CASSLGSGTSYNEQFF.

The V and J genes are TRBV6-1 and TRBJ1-2, with TRBD1 matching 10 bases. Germline trimming cut 4 bases from V and 6 bases from J; bases unmatched to any gene: 17. Germline CDR1 reads MNHNS; CDR2 reads SASEGT. This CDR3 contains 18 residues. CDR3 DNA sequence: TGTGCCAGCAGTGCCCCCGTGGGGGACAGGGGTGATAAAAATGGCTACACCTTC. Its protein product is CASSAPVGDRGDKNGYTF.

The rearrangement links TRBV5-5 to TRBJ2-5; tentatively, D is TRBD1 (7 bases). Trimming shortened V by 3 bases and J by 11 bases, and 20 bases separated the two germline ends. Germline V CDR1 and CDR2: SGHKS, YYEKEE (reference sequence). This CDR3 has 14 residues. The CDR3 sequence: CASSSSTGTGEQYF. In DNA form, the CDR3 reads TGTGCCAGCAGCTCGTCGACAGGGACGGGAGAGCAGTACTTC.

This rearrangement joins TRBV11-2 to TRBJ2-1, with 14 positions matching TRBD2. V trimming: 4 bases; J trimming: 8 bases; junction bases outside the gene matches: 10. The CDR3 sequence is 17 residues long. The V gene's germline CDR1 is SGHAT and CDR2 FQNNGV. CDR3 in amino acids: CASSSPGLAGVGDEQFF. Written as DNA, the CDR3 is TGTGCCAGCAGCTCACCGGGACTAGCGGGAGTTGGCGATGAGCAGTTCTTC.

The CDR3 DNA is TGTGCCAGCAGCCAAAGGCGGGGACCTAACTATGGCTACACCTTC. Translating gives CASSQRRGPNYGYTF. V is TRBV11-3 and J is TRBJ1-2, with TRBD1 as a possible D gene (5 bases). The CDR3 totals 15 residues. V dropped 5 bases and J dropped 0 bases, with 13 bases sitting between them. Germline CDR1 SGHNT, CDR2 YENEEA.

The gene calls are TRBV13 and TRBJ2-7; the D gene is possibly TRBD1 (6 bases). From germline, CDR1 is PRHDT and CDR2 FYEKMQ (reference sequence). The CDR3 is 18 amino acids. The V end was cut by 2 bases, the J end by 2 bases, with 22 bases between. CDR3 protein: CASSLQPPQGRKTYEQYF. In DNA, the CDR3 is TGTGCCAGCAGCTTACAGCCCCCCCAGGGGCGCAAAACCTACGAGCAGTACTTC.

This clone has more than one count but fewer than ten. V usage is TRBV11-2 and J usage is TRBJ2-7; no clear D. V lost 0 bases, J lost 0 bases, and 6 bases lay in between. Germline values: CDR1 SGHAT, CDR2 FQNNGV. The length of the CDR3 is 14 residues. DNA of the CDR3: TGTGCCAGCAGCTTAGAATCTTCCTCCTACGAGCAGTACTTC. It specifies CASSLESSSYEQYF.

The chain uses TRBV19 and TRBJ1-1, with a tentative D call TRBD1 (5 bases). Germline V gives CDR1 LNHDA, CDR2 SQIVND (reference sequence). Trimming took 3 bases from V and 1 from J, leaving 12 bases between them. The CDR3 sequence is 15 residues long. CDR3 sequence: CASSITGGRNTEAFF. The CDR3 DNA reads TGTGCCAGTAGTATCACCGGGGGGAGGAACACTGAAGCTTTCTTT.

CDR3: CASGSNQPQHF. CDR3 DNA: TGTGCCAGCGGCTCGAATCAGCCCCAGCATTTT. V is TRBV6-5 and J is TRBJ1-5, with unresolved D. From germline, CDR1 is MNHEY and CDR2 SVGAGI. The CDR3 totals 11 residues. The V end was cut by 8 bases, the J end by 4 bases, with 6 bases between.

CDR3: CASSQEILAGGRVETQYF. The CDR3 nucleotides are TGCGCCAGCAGCCAAGAGATCCTAGCGGGAGGACGGGTAGAGACCCAGTACTTC. The chain recombines TRBV4-1 with TRBJ2-5; 11 bases fit TRBD2. Trimming removed 0 bases from V and 4 bases from J; junction bases left unmatched: 10. The CDR3 has 18 residues. The germline V gene has CDR1 MGHRA and CDR2 YSYEKL.

The J gene is TRBJ2-7, the V gene TRBV28; TRBD1 agrees at 10 bases. The V and J ends lost 6 bases and 6 bases, in that order; junction bases with no gene match: 14. The CDR3 loop spans 16 amino acids. Germline V gene sequence: CDR1 MDHEN, CDR2 SYDVKM. The CDR3 nucleotides read TGTGCCAGCAGAGCCCCTGTAGGACAGGGGGTCAGCGAGCAGTACTTC. Translated: CASRAPVGQGVSEQYF.

This clone was found once. The gene calls are TRBV5-6 and TRBJ1-5; D may be TRBD1 (5 bases). V gave up 2 bases and J gave up 8 bases, with 11 bases separating them. The V gene's germline CDR1 is SGHDT and CDR2 YYEEEE. The CDR3 is 13 amino acids. The DNA for the CDR3 is TGTGCCAGCAGCTTAGGGAAGGGGAAGCCCCAGCATTTT. Protein sequence: CASSLGKGKPQHF.

A few counts support this clone. This rearrangement joins TRBV6-6 to TRBJ2-7; a weak D match, TRBD1 (5 bases). This CDR3 is 13 amino acids long. V lost 6 bases and J 3 bases, leaving 12 bases between the germline ends. Germline CDR1 and CDR2: MNHNY and SVGAGI (reference sequence). CDR3 nucleotide sequence: TGTGCCAGCAGATTTGGGGCCCGCTACGAGCAGTACTTC. It codes for CASRFGARYEQYF.

The chain carries TRBV6-5 and TRBJ1-2; 7 nucleotides align to TRBD1. Germline CDR1 and CDR2: MNHEY and SVGAGI. The ends lost 4 bases at V and 8 bases at J; junction bases unmatched: 4. The CDR3 sequence is 12 residues long. CDR3 loop: CASSWTGEGYTF. CDR3 bases: TGTGCCAGCAGTTGGACAGGAGAAGGCTACACCTTC.

This rearrangement joins TRBV2 to TRBJ1-5; D not certain. Trimming cost V 10 bases and J 6 bases, with 19 bases left between them. CDR1 is SNHLY and CDR2 is FYNNEI in the germline V gene. The CDR3 is 14 residues long. The CDR3, as DNA: TGTGCCATCTCAGGTGTGGATCCCCGTCAGCCCCAGCATTTT. It specifies CAISGVDPRQPQHF.

The CDR3 region has the DNA TGTGCCAGCAAACTAGCGGGGGGGCCATCTGAGCAGTTCTTC. This sequence encodes CASKLAGGPSEQFF. The chain couples TRBV27 to TRBJ2-1; 13 nucleotides align to TRBD2. With 7 bases clipped from V and 9 bases from J, the junction kept 6 bases outside the gene matches. Germline loops: CDR1 MNHEY, CDR2 SMNVEV (reference sequence). The CDR3 covers 14 residues.

The rearrangement joins TRBV4-2 to TRBJ1-3, with D possibly being TRBD1 (6 bases). The CDR3 is made up of 17 amino acids. Trimming removed 1 base at V and 0 bases at J, with 13 bases between. The germline V gene has CDR1 LGHNA and CDR2 YNFKEQ. The CDR3 DNA is TGTGCCAGCAGCCAAGGAGAGGGGGTCGCCTCTGGAAACACCATATATTTT. Translation gives CASSQGEGVASGNTIYF.

This rearrangement joins TRBV6-1 to TRBJ2-2; TRBD2 matches at 13 bases. Germline V gives CDR1 MNHNS, CDR2 SASEGT. The ends lost 3 bases at V and 5 bases at J; junction bases unmatched: 12. The CDR3 is 19 amino acids. The CDR3 region is CASSDPWTSGSGRTGELFF. The DNA of the CDR3 is TGTGCCAGCAGTGACCCTTGGACTAGCGGGAGCGGTCGGACCGGGGAGCTGTTTTTT.

The chain links TRBV2 to TRBJ2-7; D gene uncertain. Germline-derived CDR1 and CDR2 are SNHLY and FYNNEI. The CDR3 is 11 residues long. Trimming stripped 5 bases from V and 5 bases from J, with 7 bases between. In DNA, the CDR3 is TGTGCCAGCAGTACCGGTCACGAGCAGTACTTC. Translation gives CASSTGHEQYF.

The chain recombines TRBV7-9 with TRBJ2-5, with D possibly matching TRBD1 (6 bases). The V gene's germline CDR1 is SEHNR and CDR2 FQNEAQ (reference sequence). CDR3 length equals 13 residues. V was cut by 6 bases and J by 3 bases, with 11 bases left in between. CDR3 sequence: CASRTRDKETQYF. CDR3 bases: TGTGCCAGCAGAACCCGGGACAAAGAGACCCAGTACTTC.

The table lists this clone with a count of one. This chain uses TRBV6-1 with TRBJ1-1; possible D gene TRBD1, 6 bases. CDR1 is MNHNS and CDR2 is SASEGT in the germline V gene. Trimming removed 1 base at V and 5 bases at J, with 11 bases between. CDR3 length: 14 amino acids. The CDR3 coding sequence is TGTGCCAGCAGTGAAGTCGGGGGGCGAACTGAAGCTTTCTTT. It encodes CASSEVGGRTEAFF.

The J gene is TRBJ2-1, the V gene TRBV28, with a weak D call TRBD2 (6 bases). The CDR3 is 12 amino acids. Germline V lookup: CDR1 MDHEN, CDR2 SYDVKM. Trimming took 7 bases from V and 10 from J, leaving 14 bases between them. CDR3 nucleotides: TGTGCCAGCAAAGTGGGTGGGGGGGAGCAGTTCTTC. This codes for CASKVGGGEQFF.

The chain carries TRBV7-6 and TRBJ2-1, with 14 bases matching TRBD2. This CDR3 is 16 amino acids long. The trim removed 3 bases at V and 10 bases at J, leaving 8 bases unmatched. From germline, CDR1 is SGHVS and CDR2 FNYEAQ. The CDR3 protein is CASSLLTSGRAGEQFF. In DNA form, the CDR3 reads TGTGCCAGCAGCTTGTTGACTAGCGGGAGGGCCGGGGAGCAGTTCTTC.

The chain uses TRBV5-5 and TRBJ1-2, with 7 bases matching TRBD1. The CDR3 contains 13 residues. Germline lookup yields CDR1 SGHKS and CDR2 YYEKEE (reference sequence). After removal of 4 bases from V and 11 bases from J, the junction contained 11 bases not matched to a gene. CDR3 region: CASSLDRDLGYTF. CDR3 sequence (DNA): TGTGCCAGCAGCCTAGACAGGGATCTTGGTTACACCTTC.

This clone has only a few counts. The rearrangement joins TRBV19 to TRBJ1-1, with D perhaps TRBD1 (5 bases). Trimming stripped 7 bases from V and 7 bases from J, with 16 bases between. The V gene's germline CDR1 is LNHDA and CDR2 SQIVND (reference sequence). The CDR3 runs 13 residues. The CDR3 region is CASMRELGLEAFF. The CDR3 DNA sequence: TGTGCCAGTATGCGGGAGCTGGGGCTTGAAGCTTTCTTT.

The genes are TRBV5-1 and TRBJ2-1; D gene uncertain. Germline-derived CDR1 and CDR2 are SGHRS and YFSETQ. Trimming pared 4 bases from V and 7 bases from J, leaving 9 bases between. This CDR3 region has 12 residues. CDR3 amino acids: CASSPSKNEQFF. CDR3 in DNA: TGCGCCAGCAGCCCAAGCAAAAATGAGCAGTTCTTC.

This clone is a singleton in its sample. This chain uses TRBV5-1 with TRBJ2-6, with D maybe TRBD1 (5 bases). This CDR3 region has 16 residues. V lost 0 bases and J 4 bases, leaving 11 bases between the germline ends. Germline CDR1 and CDR2: SGHRS and YFSETQ. CDR3 amino acids: CASSLGQGSGANVLTF. The CDR3 DNA is TGCGCCAGCAGCTTGGGGCAGGGTAGCGGGGCCAACGTCCTGACTTTC.

This clone was seen only once. The chain employs TRBV18 and TRBJ1-5, with D tentatively TRBD1 (5 bases). Germline assignment: CDR1 KGHSH and CDR2 LQKENI. The CDR3 is made up of 16 amino acids. V lost 6 bases, J lost 0 bases, and 15 bases lay in between. CDR3 nucleotide sequence: TGTGCCAGCTCTCTGGACACTACCACTAGCAATCAGCCCCAGCATTTT. Protein: CASSLDTTTSNQPQHF.

This clone was counted only a few times. The V gene is TRBV2, the J gene TRBJ1-5, with D hard to call. Germline CDR1 reads SNHLY; CDR2 reads FYNNEI. The CDR3 loop spans 14 amino acids. Trimming took off 2 bases at V and 7 bases at J, with 12 bases between the two ends. The CDR3 reads CASSESGWEQPQHF. The CDR3 bases are TGTGCCAGCAGTGAATCGGGGTGGGAGCAGCCCCAGCATTTT.